This record concerns one T cell receptor (beta chain) sequence. Compared with germline, one end of the junction differs, possibly owing to a read error. The data were obtained in a study of T cell repertoires in cytomegalovirus infection. Background on the study: Both CMV infection and a matching HLA type were indicated by public TCR beta signatures.

Germline V gene data show CDR1 as LGHDT and CDR2 as YNNKEL (reference sequence). The CDR3 extends over 14 amino acids. MiXCR, run by TCRdb on the reads, gives a single entry per CDR3 protein. The table shows just over 150,000 distinct CDR3 sequences, with 23% occurring only once. This clonotype was obtained from a human donor in good health (CMV status not recorded). Some clones in this sample may be carry-over from other donors' samples. What was sequenced was PBMCs. The rearrangement uses TRBV3-1 and TRBJ2-3, with a weak D call TRBD1 (7 bases). The CDR3 protein is CASSQVGGTDTRYF. The CDR3 bases are TGTGCCAGCAGCCAAGTTGGAGGGACAGATACGCGGTATTTT.